These 10 T cell receptor beta chains were all obtained from the same sample, sequenced in a study of T cells in Graves' hyperthyroidism and ophthalmopathy. Researchers amplified the TCR beta CDR3 regions from RNA transcripts. TCR CDR3 underwent first-round RT-PCR with the HTBI primer set. TCRdb processed the multiplex PCR reads anew with MiXCR; each CDR3 protein has one entry. This table has around 340,000 distinct CDR3 sequences, less than 20% appearing once. Sequenced input: blood. The source is a woman aged 40 to 55 with Graves' ophthalmopathy.

This clonotype has ten or more counts. The chain is built from TRBV6-5 and TRBJ2-2; D gene unclear. V was cut by 2 bases and J by 7 bases, with 8 bases left in between. Germline assignment: CDR1 MNHEY and CDR2 SVGAGI. The CDR3 covers 13 residues. This CDR3 reads CASSYTGYGELFF. In DNA form, the CDR3 reads TGTGCCAGCAGTTACACTGGCTACGGGGAGCTGTTTTTT.

This chain links TRBV20-1 with TRBJ1-2; D not resolved. Trimming took 0 bases from V and 0 from J, leaving 11 bases between them. Germline CDR1 and CDR2: DFQATT and SNEGSKA (reference sequence). CDR3 length: 15 residues. The CDR3: CSARERRYANYGYTF. In DNA, the CDR3 is TGCAGTGCTAGAGAGAGGAGATACGCTAACTATGGCTACACCTTC.

The rearrangement joins TRBV5-1 to TRBJ1-1, with no clear D. With 1 base removed from V and 1 base from J, the gap between germline ends came to 11 bases. This CDR3 is 15 amino acids long. Germline assignment: CDR1 SGHRS and CDR2 YFSETQ. Written as DNA, the CDR3 is TGCGCCAGCAGCTTGAGTCCGACACCGAACACTGAAGCTTTCTTT. This gives the protein CASSLSPTPNTEAFF.

This clonotype was detected many times. The chain links TRBV18 to TRBJ1-5; the D is unclear. Per the germline V gene, CDR1 is KGHSH and CDR2 is LQKENI. This CDR3 has 13 residues. With 3 bases removed from V and 4 bases from J, the gap between germline ends came to 7 bases. In DNA form, the CDR3 reads TGTGCCAGCTCACCCGGGGTAAATCAGCCCCAGCATTTT. This sequence encodes CASSPGVNQPQHF.

This clonotype appeared many times. The chain couples TRBV20-1 to TRBJ1-5, with TRBD1 as a possible D gene (5 bases). Germline lookup yields CDR1 DFQATT and CDR2 SNEGSKA (reference sequence). This CDR3 spans 15 amino acids. V lost 1 base and J lost 7, with 17 bases in between. CDR3 in DNA: TGCAGTGCTAGAGCCGCCGGCAGGGTAGGGCAGCCCCAGCATTTT. This translates into CSARAAGRVGQPQHF.

In this sample, this clonotype turned up many times. V is TRBV28 and J is TRBJ2-2, with 10 bases aligning to TRBD2. The CDR3 is 15 amino acids. CDR1 MDHEN and CDR2 SYDVKM come from the germline V gene. V lost 5 bases and J lost 2; bases outside the gene matches: 2. The CDR3: CASSTSGDNTGELFF. CDR3 in DNA: TGTGCCAGCAGTACTAGCGGGGACAACACCGGGGAGCTGTTTTTT.

This clonotype was counted at least ten times. The chain has TRBV6-5 and TRBJ1-2; D remains unclear. The CDR3 is 14 amino acids. The ends were cut back, 8 bases at V and 5 bases at J, with 18 bases in the middle. CDR1 is MNHEY and CDR2 is SVGAGI in the germline V gene. The CDR3 region has the DNA TGTGCCAGCGCCCCGGGCGGCGGAAGTTATGGCTACACCTTC. This codes for CASAPGGGSYGYTF.

The table lists this clonotype with many counts. V gene TRBV30 combines with J gene TRBJ1-1; perhaps TRBD1 as D (6 bases). Germline V gene lookup returns CDR1 GTSNPN and CDR2 SVGIG (reference sequence). V was shortened by 2 bases and J by 3 bases, with 16 bases between the two germline ends. The CDR3 runs to 15 residues. Here the CDR3 DNA reads TGTGCCTGGAGTACCCACCCGACAGGACACACTGAAGCTTTCTTT. Translating it yields CAWSTHPTGHTEAFF. The whole variable domain, filled in from reference TRBV30 and TRBJ1-1, reads SQTIHQWPATLVQPVGSPLSLECTVEGTSNPNLYWYRQAAGRGLQLLFYSVGIGQISSEVPQNLSASRPQDRQFILSSKKLLLSDSGFYLCAWSTHPTGHTEAFFGQGTRLTVV.

This clonotype was seen at least ten times. J is TRBJ1-3 and V is TRBV10-2; maybe TRBD1 (5 bases). With 4 bases removed from V and 2 bases from J, the gap between germline ends came to 9 bases. CDR1 is WSHSY and CDR2 is SAAADI in the germline V gene. There are 14 residues in the CDR3. CDR3 in amino acids: CASSVGGAGNTIYF. The CDR3 coding sequence is TGCGCCAGCAGTGTAGGAGGGGCTGGAAACACCATATATTTT.

A word on this clonotype: Just one base apart from a much larger clone, this may be a read error. This chain connects TRBV2 to TRBJ1-2; D not certain. This CDR3 contains 12 residues. V was cut by 8 bases and J by 2 bases, with 9 bases left in between. Germline CDR1 is SNHLY and CDR2 is FYNNEI. CDR3 coding DNA: TGTGCCAGCTTGGGATGGAACTATGGCTACACCTTC. This gives the protein CASLGWNYGYTF.